Listed below are T cell receptor beta chains from one sample, sequenced in a study of blood T cells in healthy people across ages. A single record per CDR3 protein comes from TCRdb applying MiXCR to the 5' RACE reads. Among about 320,000 distinct CDR3 sequences listed, roughly 26% were seen once. The specimen was blood. The receptor set was obtained from a woman between 70 and 85 years old in good health. Each CDR3 is given with its conserved first and last residue. D genes are given only for firm matches. Where a row states a size, it is once, few, many or the class of an expanded clone; other rows omit it.

D	V	J	size	length	DNA	CDR3
NA	TRBV7-2	TRBJ2-1	few	15	TGTGCCAGCAGCGCCGACAAAGCGGGCTACAATGAGCAGTTCTTC	CASSADKAGYNEQFF
NA	TRBV7-2	TRBJ2-1	few	13	TGTGCCAGCAGCTTAGAGTGGGGCAATGAGCAGTTCTTC	CASSLEWGNEQFF
TRBD1	TRBV28	TRBJ1-2	NA	15	TGTGCCAGCAGACAACCCACCGGGACAGCCTATGGCTACACCTTC	CASRQPTGTAYGYTF
NA	TRBV15	TRBJ2-2	NA	18	TGTGCCACCAGCAGAGATAGTTCGGGACCACTTGGTTTCGGGGAGCTGTTTTTT	CATSRDSSGPLGFGELFF
NA	TRBV12-3/TRBV12-4	TRBJ2-1	NA	12	TGTGCCAGCAGTTCGGAGGGCCATGAGCAGTTCTTC	CASSSEGHEQFF
NA	TRBV27	TRBJ2-7	few	17	TGTGCCAGCAGTTTATGGGCTGGCACAGCAGCCAATTTGGAGCAGTACTTC	CASSLWAGTAANLEQYF
TRBD1	TRBV12-3/TRBV12-4	TRBJ2-1	NA	14	TGTGCCAGCAGTTACACAGGGGTAGTGAGGGAGCAGTTCTTC	CASSYTGVVREQFF
NA	TRBV27	TRBJ2-7	few	16	TGTGCCAGCAGCTCGTCGACCGGGCCTCTGTCCTACGAGCAGTACTTC	CASSSSTGPLSYEQYF
NA	TRBV28	TRBJ1-5	few	14	TGTGCCAGCAGTCGAGGGAAAGGCAATCAGCCCCAGCATTTT	CASSRGKGNQPQHF
TRBD1	TRBV10-3	TRBJ2-7	few	16	TGTGCCACTTCCTCCACCCGACAGGGCCTAAATTACGAGCAGTACTTC	CATSSTRQGLNYEQYF
NA	TRBV9	TRBJ2-1	NA	11	TGTGCCAGCAGCGACAGTACGGAGCAGTTCTTC	CASSDSTEQFF
NA	TRBV9	TRBJ2-5	NA	15	TGTGCCAGCAGCGGGGCAGGGATGAGCCAAGAGACCCAGTACTTC	CASSGAGMSQETQYF
NA	TRBV2	TRBJ2-2	few	15	TGTGCCAGCAGTGGGTCAGAAGCGGGCACCGGGGAGCTGTTTTTT	CASSGSEAGTGELFF
NA	TRBV24-1	TRBJ2-2	few	17	TGTGCCACCAGTGATTCCTGGACGCGGGCGAACACCGGGGAGCTGTTTTTT	CATSDSWTRANTGELFF
TRBD2	TRBV29-1	TRBJ2-5	many	15	TGCAGCGTTGAAGCTGTGACTAGCTCGTATGAGACCCAGTACTTC	CSVEAVTSSYETQYF
NA	TRBV20-1	TRBJ2-3	few	13	TGCAGTGCCCCAGCGCAAAGCACAGATACGCAGTATTTT	CSAPAQSTDTQYF
NA	TRBV18	TRBJ2-2	NA	16	TGTGCCAGCTCACCACTTCCTACACTTTCTACCGGGGAGCTGTTTTTT	CASSPLPTLSTGELFF
NA	TRBV20-1	TRBJ2-1	many	12	TGCAGTGCTAGTGCCAGCATGGTTGAGCAGTTCTTC	CSASASMVEQFF
TRBD2	TRBV29-1	TRBJ2-5	few	16	TGCAGCCTCGGGACTAGCGGGCCTCCCCTGCCAGAGACCCAGTACTTC	CSLGTSGPPLPETQYF
TRBD2	TRBV20-1	TRBJ2-1	NA	15	TGCAGTGTGCCACGCCTAGCGGGAGTAGGGTATGAGCAGTTCTTC	CSVPRLAGVGYEQFF
TRBD2	TRBV7-2	TRBJ2-7	NA	15	TGTGCCAGCAGCCTAGGACTAGCCAGTGGGTACGAGCAGTACTTC	CASSLGLASGYEQYF
NA	TRBV20-1	TRBJ1-2	many	15	TGCAGTGCTAGAGTCCTAGGAAGGAACAATTATGGCTACACCTTC	CSARVLGRNNYGYTF
NA	TRBV13	TRBJ2-7	NA	14	TGTGCCAGCAGCTCGGGGGACGGTGCCTACGAGCAGTACTTC	CASSSGDGAYEQYF
TRBD1	TRBV4-1	TRBJ1-6	NA	14	TGCGCCAGCAGCCAAGACAGGGGGAATTCACCCCTCCACTTT	CASSQDRGNSPLHF
NA	TRBV7-2	TRBJ2-1	few	13	TGTGCCAGCAGCCCACAGGGTTATAATGAGCAGTTCTTC	CASSPQGYNEQFF
TRBD2	TRBV12-3/TRBV12-4	TRBJ2-3	NA	23	TGTGCCAGCAGTTCTCCTAGAGGGGGATATAGCGGGGGGGCTCGTGTCTTCGCAGATACGCAGTATTTT	CASSSPRGGYSGGARVFADTQYF
TRBD1	TRBV7-9	TRBJ2-6	NA	14	TGTGCCAGCAATAAGGGGGCCGGGGCCAACGTCCTGACTTTC	CASNKGAGANVLTF
NA	TRBV4-2	TRBJ2-6	NA	17	TGTGCCAGCAGCCGAGCAAATACGGGAGCTGGGGCCAACGTCCTGACTTTC	CASSRANTGAGANVLTF
TRBD1	TRBV4-1	TRBJ2-1	NA	15	TGCGCCAGCAGCCATGCCGGGACAGGGTCAAATGAGCAGTTCTTC	CASSHAGTGSNEQFF
NA	TRBV7-2	TRBJ1-4	few	13	TGTGCCAGCAGCCTAAGGGAGAATGAAAAACTGTTTTTT	CASSLRENEKLFF
TRBD2	TRBV5-1	TRBJ2-3	NA	18	TGCGCCAGCAGCACGGGACCGGGACTAGCGACGGGGACAGATACGCAGTATTTT	CASSTGPGLATGTDTQYF
TRBD2	TRBV20-1	TRBJ2-1	NA	17	TGCAGTGCCGGGACTAGCGGGGGGGAAAGGTCCTACAATGAGCAGTTCTTC	CSAGTSGGERSYNEQFF
NA	TRBV3-1	TRBJ2-7	few	12	TGTGCCAGCAGCTCGGTTCTCAAAGAGCAGTACTTC	CASSSVLKEQYF
TRBD1	TRBV27	TRBJ1-5	NA	15	TGTGCCAGCAGACCACAGGGGCTTAGCAATCAGCCCCAGCATTTT	CASRPQGLSNQPQHF
TRBD2	TRBV20-1	TRBJ2-1	few	13	TGCAGTGTGAGCGGGAGCGCCTACAATGAGCAGTTCTTC	CSVSGSAYNEQFF
NA	TRBV6-1	TRBJ2-5	NA	14	TGTGCCAGCAGTGAATGGCTAACCCTGGAGACCCAGTACTTC	CASSEWLTLETQYF
NA	TRBV4-3	TRBJ1-4	NA	13	TGCGCCAGCAGCCAAGGGCTCGGCAGAACGCAAATTTTT	CASSQGLGRTQIF
NA	TRBV28	TRBJ2-5	NA	15	TGTGCCAGCAGTTCCCCGAATCCCGGCCAAGAGACCCAGTACTTC	CASSSPNPGQETQYF
NA	TRBV12-3/TRBV12-4	TRBJ2-4	NA	14	TGTGCCAGCAGTTTTGCGAGTAGTGAGGACATTCAGTACTTC	CASSFASSEDIQYF
NA	TRBV6-2/TRBV6-3	TRBJ2-2	NA	14	TGTGCCAGCAGTCCCGGGAGCAACACCAGGGAGCTGTTTTTT	CASSPGSNTRELFF
NA	TRBV3-1	TRBJ1-6	NA	13	TGTGCCAGCAGCCAAGGTACGGTCTCACCCCTCCACTTT	CASSQGTVSPLHF
NA	TRBV25-1	TRBJ2-4	few	13	TGTGCCAGCAGTGATCAGGGTGAAAACATTCAGTACTTC	CASSDQGENIQYF
NA	TRBV29-1	TRBJ2-3	NA	14	TGCAGCGTCAACCTACAGGGATCCACAGATACGCAGTATTTT	CSVNLQGSTDTQYF
NA	TRBV3-1	TRBJ2-6	few	14	TGTGCCAGCACTGGACCCTCTGGGGCCAACGTCCTGACTTTC	CASTGPSGANVLTF
NA	TRBV28	TRBJ2-7	NA	13	TGTGCCAGCAGTCCCCCGGGCGTCTACGAGCAGTACTTC	CASSPPGVYEQYF
TRBD1	TRBV20-1	TRBJ1-2	NA	18	TGCAGTGCTAGAGGTTTTCAGACAGGGGGCGCAAGTAACTATGGCTACACCTTC	CSARGFQTGGASNYGYTF
TRBD1	TRBV29-1	TRBJ2-7	few	14	TGCAGCGTTGATAGGGGGCAGGGGTCCTACGAGCAGTACTTC	CSVDRGQGSYEQYF
TRBD1	TRBV6-5	TRBJ1-2	NA	15	TGTGCCAGCAGTTATGTTCAGGGGGGAGTAGGAGGCTACACCTTC	CASSYVQGGVGGYTF
NA	TRBV14	TRBJ1-1	once	15	TGTGCCAGCAGCCAAGCAAATAAGCGGAACGCTGAAGCTTTCTTT	CASSQANKRNAEAFF
NA	TRBV20-1	TRBJ1-2	NA	13	TGCAGTGCCAGGGACGAGGGAGACAAAGGCTACACCTTC	CSARDEGDKGYTF
NA	TRBV28	TRBJ1-5	many	13	TGTGCCAGCAGTTTAAACAGCAATCAGCCCCAGCATTTT	CASSLNSNQPQHF
NA	TRBV11-1	TRBJ1-5	many	13	TGTGCCAGCAGCCTTACATGGGATCAGCCCCAGCATTTT	CASSLTWDQPQHF
NA	TRBV7-2	TRBJ2-5	NA	13	TGTGCCAGCAACTTAGACAGACGAGAGACCCAGTACTTC	CASNLDRRETQYF
NA	TRBV6-5	TRBJ1-6	few	16	TGTGCCAGCAGTTACCTTTTCGGAACCGACAATTCACCCCTCCACTTT	CASSYLFGTDNSPLHF
NA	TRBV4-3	TRBJ1-2	NA	15	TGCGCCAGCAGCCAAGATCCTTCAGGATACTATGGCTACACCTTC	CASSQDPSGYYGYTF
NA	TRBV3-1	TRBJ2-4	few	14	TGTGCCAGCAGCCAAGCTGCTAGCGCCAACATTCAGTACTTC	CASSQAASANIQYF